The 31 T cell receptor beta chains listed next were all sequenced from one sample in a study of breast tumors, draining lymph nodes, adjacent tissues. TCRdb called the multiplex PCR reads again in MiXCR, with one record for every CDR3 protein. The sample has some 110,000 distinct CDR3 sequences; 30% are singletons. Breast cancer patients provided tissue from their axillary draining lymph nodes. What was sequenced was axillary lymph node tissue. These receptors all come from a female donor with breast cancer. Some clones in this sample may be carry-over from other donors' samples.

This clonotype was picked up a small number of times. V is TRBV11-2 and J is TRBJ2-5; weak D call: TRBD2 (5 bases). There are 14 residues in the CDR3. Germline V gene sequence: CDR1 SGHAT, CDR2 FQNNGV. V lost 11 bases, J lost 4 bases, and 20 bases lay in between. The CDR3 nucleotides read TGTGCCTGGCCGGGTCGGGGAGTTTTAGAGACCCAGTACTTC. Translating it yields CAWPGRGVLETQYF.

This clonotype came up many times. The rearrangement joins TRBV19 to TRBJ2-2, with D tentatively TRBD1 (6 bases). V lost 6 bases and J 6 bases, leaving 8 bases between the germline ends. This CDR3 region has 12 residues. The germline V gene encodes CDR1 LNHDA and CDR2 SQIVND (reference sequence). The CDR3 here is CASSHRAGELFF. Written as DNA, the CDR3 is TGTGCCAGTAGCCACAGGGCCGGGGAGCTGTTTTTT.

This chain's CDR3 is CATSARDPGATNEKLFF. DNA for the CDR3: TGTGCCACCAGTGCTAGAGATCCGGGCGCAACTAATGAAAAACTGTTTTTT. V is TRBV24-1 and J is TRBJ1-4; D gene uncertain. The length of the CDR3 is 17 residues. Trimming cost V 5 bases and J 0 bases, with 15 bases left between them. CDR1 and CDR2 (germline): KGHDR, SFDVKD.

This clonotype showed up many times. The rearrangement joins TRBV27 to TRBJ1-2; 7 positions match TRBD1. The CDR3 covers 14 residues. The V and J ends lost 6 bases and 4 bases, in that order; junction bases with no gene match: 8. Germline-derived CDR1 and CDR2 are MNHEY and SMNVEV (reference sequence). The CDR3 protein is CASSRQGRGYGYTF. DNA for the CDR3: TGTGCCAGCAGCAGACAGGGCCGGGGCTATGGCTACACCTTC.

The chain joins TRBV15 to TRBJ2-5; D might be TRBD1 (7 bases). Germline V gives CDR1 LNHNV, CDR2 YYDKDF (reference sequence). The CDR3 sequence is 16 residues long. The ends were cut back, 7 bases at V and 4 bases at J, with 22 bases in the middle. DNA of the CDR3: TGTGCCACCAACAGGGGTCAGGGGGGATTTGCAGAGACCCAGTACTTC. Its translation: CATNRGQGGFAETQYF.

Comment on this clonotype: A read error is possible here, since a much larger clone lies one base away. The CDR3 sequence: CSATWTGRAYEQYF. CDR3 bases: TGCAGCGCCACTTGGACAGGCCGAGCCTACGAGCAGTACTTC. The chain couples TRBV29-1 to TRBJ2-7; 7 nucleotides line up with TRBD1. Looked up from germline, CDR1 is SQVTM and CDR2 is ANQGSEA. This CDR3 region has 14 residues. V trimming: 7 bases; J trimming: 2 bases; junction bases outside the gene matches: 11.

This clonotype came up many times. CDR3 sequence reads: CASSYSGMTGVYNEQFF. The CDR3 nucleotides read TGTGCCAGCAGTTACTCCGGAATGACAGGAGTATACAATGAGCAGTTCTTC. This chain uses TRBV6-6 with TRBJ2-1, with TRBD1 as a possible D gene (6 bases). Trimming took off 0 bases at V and 4 bases at J, with 16 bases between the two ends. CDR1 and CDR2 from the germline V gene are MNHNY and SVGAGI (reference sequence). The CDR3 is made up of 17 amino acids.

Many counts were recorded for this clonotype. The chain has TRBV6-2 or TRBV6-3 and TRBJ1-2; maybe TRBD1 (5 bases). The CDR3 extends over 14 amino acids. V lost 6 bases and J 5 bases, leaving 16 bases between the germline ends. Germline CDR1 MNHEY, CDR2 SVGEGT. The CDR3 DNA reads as TGTGCCAGCAGCAGGGCCAGTCGGGGGTATGGCTACACCTTC. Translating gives CASSRASRGYGYTF.

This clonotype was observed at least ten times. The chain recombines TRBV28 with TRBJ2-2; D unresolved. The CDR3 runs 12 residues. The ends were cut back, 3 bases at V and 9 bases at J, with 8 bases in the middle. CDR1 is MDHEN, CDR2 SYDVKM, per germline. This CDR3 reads CASSFRPRELFF. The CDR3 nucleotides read TGTGCCAGCAGTTTTCGTCCCCGGGAGCTGTTTTTT.

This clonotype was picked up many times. The CDR3 coding sequence is TGCGCCAGCAGACGACTAGCGGGAGCGGATAGGGGCAATGAGCAGTTCTTC. Translation: CASRRLAGADRGNEQFF. This rearrangement joins TRBV5-1 to TRBJ2-1; 12 bases map to TRBD2. Germline V CDR1 and CDR2: SGHRS, YFSETQ. The CDR3 extends over 17 amino acids. V shed 5 bases and J 6 bases; nucleotides not matched to a gene: 12.

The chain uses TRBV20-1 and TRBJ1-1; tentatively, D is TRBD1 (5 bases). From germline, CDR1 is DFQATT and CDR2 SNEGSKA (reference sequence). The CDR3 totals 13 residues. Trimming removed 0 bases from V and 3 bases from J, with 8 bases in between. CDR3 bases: TGCAGTGCTAGAGATCTAGGGGACACTGAAGCTTTCTTT. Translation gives CSARDLGDTEAFF.

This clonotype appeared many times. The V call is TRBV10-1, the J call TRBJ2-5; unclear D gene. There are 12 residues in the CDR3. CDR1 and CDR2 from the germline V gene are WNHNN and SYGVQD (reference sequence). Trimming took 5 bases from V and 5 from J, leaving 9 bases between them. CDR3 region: CASSSTRETQYF. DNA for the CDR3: TGCGCCAGCAGTTCCACGAGGGAGACCCAGTACTTC.

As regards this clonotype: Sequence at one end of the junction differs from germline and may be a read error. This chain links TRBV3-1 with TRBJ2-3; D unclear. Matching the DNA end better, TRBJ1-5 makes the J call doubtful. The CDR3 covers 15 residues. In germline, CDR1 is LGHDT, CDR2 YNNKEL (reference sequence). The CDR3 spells CASSPRREERGTQHF. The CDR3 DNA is TGCGCCAGCAGCCCTCGACGGGAGGAGCGAGGTACGCAGCATTTT.

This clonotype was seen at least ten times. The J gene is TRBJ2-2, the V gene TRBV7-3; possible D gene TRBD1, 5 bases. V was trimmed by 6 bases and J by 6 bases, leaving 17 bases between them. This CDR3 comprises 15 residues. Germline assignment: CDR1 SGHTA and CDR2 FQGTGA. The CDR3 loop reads CASSPSQVLAGELFF. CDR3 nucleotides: TGTGCCAGCAGTCCATCACAGGTGCTGGCCGGGGAGCTGTTTTTT. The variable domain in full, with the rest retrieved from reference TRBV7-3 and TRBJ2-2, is GAGVSQTPSNKVTEKGKYVELRCDPISGHTALYWYRQSLGQGPEFLIYFQGTGAADDSGLPNDRFFAVRPEGSVSTLKIQRTERGDSAVYLCASSPSQVLAGELFFGEGSRLTVL.

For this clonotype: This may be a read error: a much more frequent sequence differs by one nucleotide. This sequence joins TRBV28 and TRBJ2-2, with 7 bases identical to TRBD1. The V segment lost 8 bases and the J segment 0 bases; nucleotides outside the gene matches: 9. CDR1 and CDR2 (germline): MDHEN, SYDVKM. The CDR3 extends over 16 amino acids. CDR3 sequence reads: CASGQLQGTNTGELFF. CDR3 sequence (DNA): TGTGCCAGCGGCCAATTACAGGGGACGAACACCGGGGAGCTGTTTTTT. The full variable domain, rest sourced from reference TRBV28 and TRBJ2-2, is DVKVTQSSRYLVKRTGEKVFLECVQDMDHENMFWYRQDPGLGLRLIYFSYDVKMKEKGDIPEGYSVSREKKERFSLILESASTNQTSMYLCASGQLQGTNTGELFFGEGSRLTVL.

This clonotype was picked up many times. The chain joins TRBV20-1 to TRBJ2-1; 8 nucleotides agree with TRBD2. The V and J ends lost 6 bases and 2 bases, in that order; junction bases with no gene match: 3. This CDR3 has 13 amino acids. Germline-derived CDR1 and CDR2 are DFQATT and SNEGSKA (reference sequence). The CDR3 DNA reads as TGCAGTGCCCAAGCGGGGGCCTACAATGAGCAGTTCTTC. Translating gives CSAQAGAYNEQFF.

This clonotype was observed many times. The CDR3 region is CASSLGRILSGNTIYF. CDR3 DNA sequence: TGTGCCAGCAGCTTGGGGCGGATTCTCTCTGGAAACACCATATATTTT. The chain joins TRBV5-8 to TRBJ1-3; unclear D gene. The CDR3 contains 16 residues. The V end lost 0 bases, the J end lost 0 bases, and 10 bases lay between the germline ends. CDR1 is SGHTS, CDR2 YDEGEE, per germline. The entire variable domain, with the rest obtained from reference TRBV5-8 and TRBJ1-3, is as follows: EAGVTQSPTHLIKTRGQQATLRCSPISGHTSVYWYQQALGLGLQFLLWYDEGEERNRGNFPPRFSGRQFPNYSSELNVNALELEDSALYLCASSLGRILSGNTIYFGEGSWLTVV.

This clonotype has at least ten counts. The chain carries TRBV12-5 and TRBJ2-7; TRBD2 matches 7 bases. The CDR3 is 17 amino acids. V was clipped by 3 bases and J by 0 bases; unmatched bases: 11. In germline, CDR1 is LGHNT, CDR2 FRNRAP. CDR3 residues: CASGFPRLAESSYEQYF. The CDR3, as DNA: TGTGCTAGTGGTTTCCCCCGACTAGCCGAGAGCTCCTACGAGCAGTACTTC.

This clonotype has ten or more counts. The CDR3 reads CASRLHHGETQYF. Written as DNA, the CDR3 is TGTGCCAGCAGGCTGCACCACGGGGAGACCCAGTACTTC. The V gene is TRBV3-1, the J gene TRBJ2-5; D unclear. This CDR3 is 13 amino acids long. V shed 6 bases and J shed 5 bases, with 13 bases lying between them. Germline loops: CDR1 LGHDT, CDR2 YNNKEL (reference sequence).

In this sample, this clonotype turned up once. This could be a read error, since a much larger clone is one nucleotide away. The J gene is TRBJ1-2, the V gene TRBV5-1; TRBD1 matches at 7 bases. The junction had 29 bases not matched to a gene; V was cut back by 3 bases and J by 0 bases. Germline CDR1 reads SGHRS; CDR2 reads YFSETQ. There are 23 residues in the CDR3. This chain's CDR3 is CASSSNSWDSYLRGEWANYGYTF. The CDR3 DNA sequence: TGCGCCAGCAGCTCTAATTCTTGGGACAGTTATCTTCGAGGTGAATGGGCTAACTATGGCTACACCTTC. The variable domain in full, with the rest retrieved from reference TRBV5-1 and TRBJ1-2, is KAGVTQTPRYLIKTRGQQVTLSCSPISGHRSVSWYQQTPGQGLQFLFEYFSETQRNKGNFPGRFSGRQFSNSRSEMNVSTLELGDSALYLCASSSNSWDSYLRGEWANYGYTFGSGTRLTVV.

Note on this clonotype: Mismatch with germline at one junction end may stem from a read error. CDR3 DNA sequence: TGCGCCAGCAGCCCCGGGTCCGCCGCTAATGGAAAACTGTTTTTT. Residues: CASSPGSAANGKLFF. The gene calls are TRBV5-1 and TRBJ1-4, with unresolved D. There are 15 residues in the CDR3. Germline V gene data show CDR1 as SGHRS and CDR2 as YFSETQ.

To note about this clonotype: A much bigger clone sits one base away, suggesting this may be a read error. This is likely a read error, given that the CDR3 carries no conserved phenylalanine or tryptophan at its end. This chain's CDR3 is CASSYMGQDNEQFL. The CDR3 region has the DNA TGTGCCAGCAGTTACATGGGACAGGACAATGAGCAGTTCCTC. V usage is TRBV6-2 or TRBV6-3 and J usage is TRBJ2-1, with 8 bases that match TRBD1. CDR1 and CDR2 from the germline V gene are MNHEY and SVGEGT. The CDR3 covers 14 residues. The ends lost 2 bases at V and 5 bases at J; junction bases unmatched: 2.

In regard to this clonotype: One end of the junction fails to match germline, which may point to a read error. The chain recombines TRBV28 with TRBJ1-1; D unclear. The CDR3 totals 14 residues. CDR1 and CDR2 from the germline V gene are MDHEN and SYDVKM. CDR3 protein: CATVGIGMNTEAFF. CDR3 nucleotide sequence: TGTGCCACGGTTGGGATAGGGATGAACACTGAGGCTTTCTTT.

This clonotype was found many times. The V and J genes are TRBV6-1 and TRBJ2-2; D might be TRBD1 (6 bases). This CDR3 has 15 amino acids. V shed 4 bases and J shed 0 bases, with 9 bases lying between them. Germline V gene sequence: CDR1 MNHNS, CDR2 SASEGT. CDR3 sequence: CASSVGHPNTGELFF. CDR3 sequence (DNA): TGTGCCAGCAGTGTGGGACATCCGAACACCGGGGAGCTGTTTTTT.

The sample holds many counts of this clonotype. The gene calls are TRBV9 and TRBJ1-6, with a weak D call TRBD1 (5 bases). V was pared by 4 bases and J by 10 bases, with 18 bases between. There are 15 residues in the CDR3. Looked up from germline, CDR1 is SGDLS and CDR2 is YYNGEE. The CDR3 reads CASSPSGRTSSPLHF. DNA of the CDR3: TGTGCCAGCAGCCCGTCAGGGAGGACTTCCTCACCCCTCCACTTT.

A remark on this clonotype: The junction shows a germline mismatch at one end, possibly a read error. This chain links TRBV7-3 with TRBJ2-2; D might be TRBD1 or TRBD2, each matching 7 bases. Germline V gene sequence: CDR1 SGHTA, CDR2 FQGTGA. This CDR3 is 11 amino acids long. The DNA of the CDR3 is TGTGCCAGCAGCTTAACGGGGGGGGACAGTTTT. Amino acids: CASSLTGGDSF. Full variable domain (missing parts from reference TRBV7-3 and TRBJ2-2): GAGVSQTPSNKVTEKGKYVELRCDPISGHTALYWYRQSLGQGPEFLIYFQGTGAADDSGLPNDRFFAVRPEGSVSTLKIQRTERGDSAVYLCASSLTGGDSFGEGSRLTVL.

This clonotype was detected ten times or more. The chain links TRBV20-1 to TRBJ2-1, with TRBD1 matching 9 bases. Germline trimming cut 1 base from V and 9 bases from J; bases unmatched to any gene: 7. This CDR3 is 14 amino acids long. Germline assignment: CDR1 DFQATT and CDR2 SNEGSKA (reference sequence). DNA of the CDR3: TGCAGTGCTAGAGTGACAGGGGGAATTAGTGAGCAGTTCTTC. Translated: CSARVTGGISEQFF.

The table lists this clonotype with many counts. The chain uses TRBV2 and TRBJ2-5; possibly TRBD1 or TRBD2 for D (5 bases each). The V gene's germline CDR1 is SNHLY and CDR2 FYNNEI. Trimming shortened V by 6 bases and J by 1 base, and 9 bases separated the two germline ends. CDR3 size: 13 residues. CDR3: CASRGRLQETQYF. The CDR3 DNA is TGTGCCAGCAGGGGACGGCTCCAAGAGACCCAGTACTTC.

Here the CDR3 reads CAWSVYTHNTEAFF. The CDR3 bases are TGTGCCTGGAGTGTTTACACCCATAACACTGAAGCTTTCTTT. The chain employs TRBV30 and TRBJ1-1; unclear D gene. Trimming removed 0 bases at V and 2 bases at J, with 10 bases between. Germline V gives CDR1 GTSNPN, CDR2 SVGIG (reference sequence). The CDR3 runs to 14 residues.

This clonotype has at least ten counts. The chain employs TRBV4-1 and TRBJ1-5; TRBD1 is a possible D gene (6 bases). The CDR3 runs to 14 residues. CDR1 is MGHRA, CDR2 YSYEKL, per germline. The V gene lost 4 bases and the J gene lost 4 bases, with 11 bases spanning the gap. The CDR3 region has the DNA TGCGCCAGCAGCCTACACAGGGAAAATCAGCCCCAGCATTTT. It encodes CASSLHRENQPQHF.

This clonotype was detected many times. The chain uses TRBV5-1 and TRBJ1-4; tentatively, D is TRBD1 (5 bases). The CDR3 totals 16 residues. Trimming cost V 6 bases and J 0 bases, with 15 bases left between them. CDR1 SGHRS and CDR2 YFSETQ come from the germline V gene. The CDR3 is CASTRTGVATNEKLFF. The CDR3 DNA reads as TGCGCCAGCACCCGGACGGGGGTGGCAACTAATGAAAAACTGTTTTTT. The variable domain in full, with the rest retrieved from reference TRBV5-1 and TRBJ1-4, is KAGVTQTPRYLIKTRGQQVTLSCSPISGHRSVSWYQQTPGQGLQFLFEYFSETQRNKGNFPGRFSGRQFSNSRSEMNVSTLELGDSALYLCASTRTGVATNEKLFFGSGTQLSVL.